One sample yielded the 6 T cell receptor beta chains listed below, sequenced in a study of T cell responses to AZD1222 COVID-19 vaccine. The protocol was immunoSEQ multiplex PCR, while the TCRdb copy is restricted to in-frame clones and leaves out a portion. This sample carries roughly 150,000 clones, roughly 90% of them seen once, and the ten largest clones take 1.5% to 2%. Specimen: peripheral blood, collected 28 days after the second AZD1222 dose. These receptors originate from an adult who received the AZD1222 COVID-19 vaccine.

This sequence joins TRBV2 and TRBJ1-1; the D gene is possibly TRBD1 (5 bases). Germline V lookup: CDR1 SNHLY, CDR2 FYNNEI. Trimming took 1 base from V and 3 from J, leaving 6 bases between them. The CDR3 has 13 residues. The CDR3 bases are TGTGCCAGCAGTGAAGAGGGGCACACTGAAGCTTTCTTT. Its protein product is CASSEEGHTEAFF.

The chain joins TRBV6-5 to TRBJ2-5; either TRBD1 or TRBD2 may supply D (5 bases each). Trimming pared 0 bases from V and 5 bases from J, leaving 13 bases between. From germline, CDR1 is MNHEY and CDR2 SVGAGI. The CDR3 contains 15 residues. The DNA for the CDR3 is TGTGCCAGCAGTTACTCGTTAGCTGGGACGGAGACCCAGTACTTC. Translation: CASSYSLAGTETQYF.

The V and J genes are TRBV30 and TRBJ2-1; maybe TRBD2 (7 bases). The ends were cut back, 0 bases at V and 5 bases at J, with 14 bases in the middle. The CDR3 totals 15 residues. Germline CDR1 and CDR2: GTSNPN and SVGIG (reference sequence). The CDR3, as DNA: TGTGCCTGGAGTGTACTCGGGGGGCTCAACAATGAGCAGTTCTTC. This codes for CAWSVLGGLNNEQFF.

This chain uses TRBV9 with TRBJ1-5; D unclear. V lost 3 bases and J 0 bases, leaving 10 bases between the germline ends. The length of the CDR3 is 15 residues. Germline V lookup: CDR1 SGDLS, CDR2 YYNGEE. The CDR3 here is CASSAHPDSNQPQHF. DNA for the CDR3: TGTGCCAGCAGCGCCCACCCAGATAGCAATCAGCCCCAGCATTTT. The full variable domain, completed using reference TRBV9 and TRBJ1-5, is DSGVTQTPKHLITATGQRVTLRCSPRSGDLSVYWYQQSLDQGLQFLIQYYNGEERAKGNILERFSAQQFPDLHSELNLSSLELGDSALYFCASSAHPDSNQPQHFGDGTRLSIL.

CDR3 sequence reads: CASSFGYRVDGYTF. The CDR3 DNA reads as TGTGCCAGCAGCTTCGGGTACAGGGTAGATGGCTACACCTTC. J is TRBJ1-2 and V is TRBV5-8, with a possible D match to TRBD1 (6 bases). CDR3 size: 14 residues. CDR1 and CDR2 from the germline V gene are SGHTS and YDEGEE. The ends were cut back, 2 bases at V and 6 bases at J, with 14 bases in the middle.

The CDR3 coding sequence is TGCAGCGTGGATGGGACTGGGGGACCTATATATGGCTACACCTTC. Its translation: CSVDGTGGPIYGYTF. The V gene is TRBV29-1, the J gene TRBJ1-2; maybe TRBD1 (5 bases). Trimming removed 6 bases from V and 5 bases from J, with 22 bases in between. The CDR3 contains 15 residues. The germline CDR1 and CDR2 sequences are SQVTM and ANQGSEA.